The 24 T cell receptor beta chains presented below share a single source sample, sequenced in a study of cytomegalovirus exposure and HLA in healthy donors. The PCR employed 60 Vbeta primers together with 13 Jbeta primers. Some clones are missing from TCRdb's copy, which holds only in-frame ones; the method was immunoSEQ multiplex PCR. This sample has about 190,000 clones, with roughly three quarters found just once. Material: PBMCs. Every receptor here comes from a woman in her late teens or twenties in good health and CMV-seronegative.

This chain uses TRBV5-1 with TRBJ1-1; TRBD1 matches 10 bases. This CDR3 has 15 amino acids. Germline V gene data show CDR1 as SGHRS and CDR2 as YFSETQ. The V segment lost 6 bases and the J segment 1 base; nucleotides outside the gene matches: 6. The CDR3 DNA reads TGCGCCAGCAAACTCTGGGACAGGGGGAACACTGAAGCTTTCTTT. This codes for CASKLWDRGNTEAFF.

This clone was seen a single time. The chain joins TRBV7-8 to TRBJ2-7; tentative D call: TRBD1 (5 bases). The V gene lost 1 base and the J gene lost 2 bases, with 12 bases spanning the gap. Looked up from germline, CDR1 is SGHVS and CDR2 is FQNEAQ. This CDR3 comprises 15 residues. CDR3 residues: CASSLEKGKTYEQYF. CDR3 nucleotide sequence: TGTGCCAGCAGCTTAGAGAAGGGGAAGACCTACGAGCAGTACTTC.

The chain is built from TRBV28 and TRBJ1-2; D might be TRBD1 (5 bases). V lost 3 bases, J lost 2 bases, and 13 bases lay in between. The CDR3 runs to 15 residues. Germline CDR1 and CDR2: MDHEN and SYDVKM. Here the CDR3 DNA reads TGTGCCAGCAGTTTGGGCAGGGCCATAAACTATGGCTACACCTTC. Protein product: CASSLGRAINYGYTF.

In its sample, this clone was seen a few times. This chain uses TRBV5-1 with TRBJ1-4, with TRBD1 as a possible D gene (5 bases). Germline V CDR1 and CDR2: SGHRS, YFSETQ. CDR3 length equals 18 residues. Trimming pared 4 bases from V and 2 bases from J, leaving 21 bases between. This CDR3 reads CASSLGVAPRGTNEKLFF. The CDR3 coding sequence is TGCGCCAGCAGCCTGGGGGTCGCCCCGAGAGGGACTAATGAAAAACTGTTTTTT.

The J gene is TRBJ1-5, the V gene TRBV28; D may be TRBD1 (6 bases). V gave up 5 bases and J gave up 5 bases, with 13 bases separating them. Germline V CDR1 and CDR2: MDHEN, SYDVKM. CDR3 size: 14 residues. CDR3 coding DNA: TGTGCCAGCAGTCAACAGGGAGGGCATCAGCCCCAGCATTTT. This encodes CASSQQGGHQPQHF. The complete variable domain, with remaining parts taken from reference TRBV28 and TRBJ1-5, reads DVKVTQSSRYLVKRTGEKVFLECVQDMDHENMFWYRQDPGLGLRLIYFSYDVKMKEKGDIPEGYSVSREKKERFSLILESASTNQTSMYLCASSQQGGHQPQHFGDGTRLSIL.

The rearrangement joins TRBV7-3 to TRBJ2-1; the match to TRBD2 covers 9 bases. This CDR3 has 15 amino acids. V trimming: 3 bases; J trimming: 5 bases; junction bases outside the gene matches: 5. Germline CDR1 reads SGHTA; CDR2 reads FQGTGA. CDR3 nucleotide sequence: TGTGCCAGCAGCTTGGCGGGACTAGCCCACAATGAGCAGTTCTTC. It translates to CASSLAGLAHNEQFF.

The CDR3 loop is CASRTGGGSEAFF. The CDR3 region has the DNA TGTGCTAGTCGGACAGGGGGCGGGTCTGAAGCTTTCTTT. V usage is TRBV12-5 and J usage is TRBJ1-1; 11 nucleotides agree with TRBD1. This CDR3 contains 13 residues. Germline values: CDR1 LGHNT, CDR2 FRNRAP. V dropped 8 bases and J dropped 6; count of bases not matched to a gene: 5.

The V call is TRBV29-1, the J call TRBJ2-3; 8 bases fit TRBD1. V was clipped by 0 bases and J by 2 bases; unmatched bases: 13. Germline V gives CDR1 SQVTM, CDR2 ANQGSEA. CDR3 length equals 18 residues. The CDR3 DNA sequence: TGCAGCGTTGAAGACATACCTACCTTGGACAGGGACACAGATACGCAGTATTTT. As protein: CSVEDIPTLDRDTDTQYF.

CDR3 DNA sequence: TGTGCCAGCAGCCCAAACCGGGGATACCAAGAGACCCAGTACTTC. This codes for CASSPNRGYQETQYF. This chain joins TRBV5-4 and TRBJ2-5; tentative D call: TRBD2 (5 bases). CDR1 SGHNT and CDR2 YYREEE come from the germline V gene (reference sequence). V lost 4 bases to trimming and J lost 0 bases, with 13 bases between them. The CDR3 loop spans 15 amino acids.

The chain combines TRBV7-9 with TRBJ2-3; TRBD2 aligns across 8 bases. This CDR3 is 16 amino acids long. Germline values: CDR1 SEHNR, CDR2 FQNEAQ (reference sequence). The junction had 14 bases not matched to a gene; V was cut back by 4 bases and J by 8 bases. CDR3 sequence reads: CASSSPGLVPGRTQYF. CDR3 nucleotides: TGTGCCAGCAGCTCACCGGGACTAGTCCCTGGTCGTACGCAGTATTTT. Drawing the rest from reference TRBV7-9 and TRBJ2-3, the complete variable domain is DTGVSQNPRHKITKRGQNVTFRCDPISEHNRLYWYRQTLGQGPEFLTYFQNEAQLEKSRLLSDRFSAERPKGSFSTLEIQRTEQGDSAMYLCASSSPGLVPGRTQYFGPGTRLTVL.

The CDR3 DNA is TGCGCCAGCAGCTTTGTACAGGGAAACACCGGGGAGCTGTTTTTT. It codes for CASSFVQGNTGELFF. The chain has TRBV5-1 and TRBJ2-2; the D gene is possibly TRBD1 (6 bases). Germline CDR1 reads SGHRS; CDR2 reads YFSETQ. This CDR3 is 15 amino acids long. Trimming removed 2 bases at V and 2 bases at J, with 10 bases between.

V and J are TRBV9 and TRBJ1-2; D perhaps matches TRBD1 (5 bases). V was trimmed by 4 bases and J by 8 bases, leaving 15 bases between them. The germline V gene encodes CDR1 SGDLS and CDR2 YYNGEE. The CDR3 covers 13 residues. CDR3: CASSPGNQAGYTF. CDR3 bases: TGTGCCAGCAGCCCAGGGAATCAGGCGGGCTACACCTTC.

The table lists this clone with a count of one. J is TRBJ1-1 and V is TRBV27; 10 bases line up with TRBD1. J lost 2 bases, V lost 3 bases, and 6 bases had no gene match. CDR1 is MNHEY, CDR2 SMNVEV, per germline (reference sequence). This CDR3 contains 16 residues. The CDR3 loop reads CASSLETGGFNTEAFF. The DNA of the CDR3 is TGTGCCAGCAGTTTGGAGACAGGGGGCTTTAACACTGAAGCTTTCTTT.

V is TRBV28 and J is TRBJ2-7, with 11 bases lining up with TRBD2. Germline CDR1 is MDHEN and CDR2 is SYDVKM. The CDR3 totals 15 residues. V was clipped by 3 bases and J by 2 bases; unmatched bases: 3. The CDR3 DNA follows: TGTGCCAGCAGTTTGGGGACTAGCGGCACCTACGAGCAGTACTTC. Its protein product is CASSLGTSGTYEQYF.

The rearrangement uses TRBV19 and TRBJ1-5, with a possible D match to TRBD1 (6 bases). Trimming stripped 6 bases from V and 0 bases from J, with 12 bases between. Germline V CDR1 and CDR2: LNHDA, SQIVND (reference sequence). The CDR3 is 15 amino acids. The CDR3 nucleotides read TGTGCCAGTAGCCGGACAGCGAATAGCAATCAGCCCCAGCATTTT. Amino acids: CASSRTANSNQPQHF. The full variable domain, rest sourced from reference TRBV19 and TRBJ1-5, is DGGITQSPKYLFRKEGQNVTLSCEQNLNHDAMYWYRQDPGQGLRLIYYSQIVNDFQKGDIAEGYSVSREKKESFPLTVTSAQKNPTAFYLCASSRTANSNQPQHFGDGTRLSIL.

J is TRBJ2-1 and V is TRBV5-1; tentative D call: TRBD2 (6 bases). Trimming took 6 bases from V and 7 from J, leaving 23 bases between them. The CDR3 has 16 residues. CDR1 is SGHRS, CDR2 YFSETQ, per germline. The CDR3 bases are TGCGCCAGCATCCTCGGACCGGCGGGGTTAGCAAATGAGCAGTTCTTC. This translates into CASILGPAGLANEQFF.

The rearrangement joins TRBV27 to TRBJ2-3; TRBD2 matches at 11 bases. The germline V gene has CDR1 MNHEY and CDR2 SMNVEV (reference sequence). Germline trimming cut 5 bases from V and 13 bases from J; bases unmatched to any gene: 2. The CDR3 is 11 amino acids. The CDR3 bases are TGTGCCAGCAGTGATAGCGGGAGGGAGTATTTT. It translates to CASSDSGREYF.

Only one count was recorded for this clone. The chain has TRBV11-2 and TRBJ1-5, with D possibly being TRBD1 (6 bases). Trimming left V 5 bases short and J 3 bases short, with 14 bases between. This CDR3 comprises 15 residues. Germline V gives CDR1 SGHAT, CDR2 FQNNGV. Written as DNA, the CDR3 is TGTGCCAGCAGCAAACAGGGCTTCCTCAATCAGCCCCAGCATTTT. Its protein product is CASSKQGFLNQPQHF.

The genes are TRBV10-1 and TRBJ2-1, with 10 nucleotides matching TRBD2. V dropped 2 bases and J dropped 7; count of bases not matched to a gene: 11. Germline values: CDR1 WNHNN, CDR2 SYGVQD (reference sequence). The length of the CDR3 is 17 residues. CDR3 nucleotides: TGCGCCAGCAGTGAGGCTAGCGGGAGTGTGGTGTGGAATGAGCAGTTCTTC. As protein: CASSEASGSVVWNEQFF.

Written as DNA, the CDR3 is TGTGCCAGCAGCTTGTCAAAGAACACTGAAGCTTTCTTT. Translating gives CASSLSKNTEAFF. V usage is TRBV5-6 and J usage is TRBJ1-1; no definite D call. Germline lookup yields CDR1 SGHDT and CDR2 YYEEEE. Between the trimmed V and J ends, which lost 1 base and 1 base, there was a span of 5 bases. The CDR3 length is 13 residues.

The chain combines TRBV6-1 with TRBJ1-5; D is unclear. Germline V gene sequence: CDR1 MNHNS, CDR2 SASEGT. The length of the CDR3 is 17 residues. V gave up 0 bases and J gave up 1 base, with 13 bases separating them. CDR3 coding DNA: TGTGCCAGCAGTGAAGCACGGGGAGGGCCCAGCAATCAGCCCCAGCATTTT. Translation gives CASSEARGGPSNQPQHF.

The CDR3 DNA follows: TGTGCCAGCAGTGAGGAACAGAACTATGGCTACACCTTC. Its protein is CASSEEQNYGYTF. This chain connects TRBV25-1 to TRBJ1-2; the D is unclear. The CDR3 loop spans 13 amino acids. V lost 3 bases, J lost 2 bases, and 7 bases lay in between. Germline CDR1 reads MGHDK; CDR2 reads SYGVNS.

The chain couples TRBV27 to TRBJ1-2; D unclear. CDR1 is MNHEY and CDR2 is SMNVEV in the germline V gene (reference sequence). The CDR3 sequence is 13 residues long. Trimming stripped 8 bases from V and 7 bases from J, with 17 bases between. The CDR3, as DNA: TGTGCCAGCTCTTCGAGTGCCGATCTTGGCTACACCTTC. Protein: CASSSSADLGYTF.

This chain links TRBV6-5 with TRBJ1-2; D gene uncertain. The germline V gene encodes CDR1 MNHEY and CDR2 SVGAGI. This CDR3 is 13 amino acids long. The V and J ends lost 5 bases and 2 bases respectively, with 9 bases between them. CDR3 bases: TGTGCCAGCAGTGAGCGGCAGAACTATGGCTACACCTTC. Protein product: CASSERQNYGYTF.